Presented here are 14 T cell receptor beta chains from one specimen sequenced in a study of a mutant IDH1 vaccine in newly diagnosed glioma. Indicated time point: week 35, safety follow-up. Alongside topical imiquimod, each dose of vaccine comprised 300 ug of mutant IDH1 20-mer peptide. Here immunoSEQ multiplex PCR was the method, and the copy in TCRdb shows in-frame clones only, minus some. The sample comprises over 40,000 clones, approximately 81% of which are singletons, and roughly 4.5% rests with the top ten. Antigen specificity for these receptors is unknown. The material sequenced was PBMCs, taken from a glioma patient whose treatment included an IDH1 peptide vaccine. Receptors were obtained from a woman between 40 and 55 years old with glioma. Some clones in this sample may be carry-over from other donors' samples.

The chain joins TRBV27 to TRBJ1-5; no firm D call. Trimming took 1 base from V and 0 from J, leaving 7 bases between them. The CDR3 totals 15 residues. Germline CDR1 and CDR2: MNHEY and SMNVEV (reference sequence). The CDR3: CASSLYRYSNQPQHF. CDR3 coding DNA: TGTGCCAGCAGTTTATACAGATATAGCAATCAGCCCCAGCATTTT.

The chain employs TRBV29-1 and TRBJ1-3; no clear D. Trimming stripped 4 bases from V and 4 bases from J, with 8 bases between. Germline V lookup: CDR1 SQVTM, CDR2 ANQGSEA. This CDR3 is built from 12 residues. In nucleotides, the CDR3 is TGCAGCGTTGGTGGTGGGGGAAACACCATATATTTT. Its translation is CSVGGGGNTIYF.

This chain's CDR3 is CASSEERGTEQFF. The CDR3 nucleotides read TGTGCCAGCAGTGAAGAGCGGGGTACGGAGCAGTTCTTC. V gene TRBV6-1 combines with J gene TRBJ2-1; 7 nucleotides agree with TRBD2. Per the germline V gene, CDR1 is MNHNS and CDR2 is SASEGT. V dropped 1 base and J dropped 10; count of bases not matched to a gene: 4. This CDR3 is built from 13 residues.

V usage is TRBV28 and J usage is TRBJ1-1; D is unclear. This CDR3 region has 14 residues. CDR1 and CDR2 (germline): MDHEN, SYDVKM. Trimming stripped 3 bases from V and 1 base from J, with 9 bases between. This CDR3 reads CASSFVQKNTEAFF. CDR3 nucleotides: TGTGCCAGCAGTTTCGTACAGAAGAACACTGAAGCTTTCTTT.

CDR3 bases: TGCAGCGTTGCCAGGGATTGGCGTAATCAGCCCCAGCATTTT. It encodes CSVARDWRNQPQHF. The rearrangement links TRBV29-1 to TRBJ1-5; TRBD1 might be the D (5 bases). The ends were cut back, 4 bases at V and 4 bases at J, with 14 bases in the middle. The CDR3 length is 14 residues. CDR1 is SQVTM, CDR2 ANQGSEA, per germline. Variable domain in full (rest from reference TRBV29-1 and TRBJ1-5): SAVISQKPSRDICQRGTSLTIQCQVDSQVTMMFWYRQQPGQSLTLIATANQGSEATYESGFVIDKFPISRPNLTFSTLTVSNMSPEDSSIYLCSVARDWRNQPQHFGDGTRLSIL.

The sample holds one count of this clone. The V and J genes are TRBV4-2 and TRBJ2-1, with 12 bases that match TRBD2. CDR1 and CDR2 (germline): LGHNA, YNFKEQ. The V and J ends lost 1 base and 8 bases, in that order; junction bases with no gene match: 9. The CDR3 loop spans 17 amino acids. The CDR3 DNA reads TGTGCCAGCAGCCAAGCGGGGGGGACTAGCGGGTTCGATGAGCAGTTCTTC. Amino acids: CASSQAGGTSGFDEQFF.

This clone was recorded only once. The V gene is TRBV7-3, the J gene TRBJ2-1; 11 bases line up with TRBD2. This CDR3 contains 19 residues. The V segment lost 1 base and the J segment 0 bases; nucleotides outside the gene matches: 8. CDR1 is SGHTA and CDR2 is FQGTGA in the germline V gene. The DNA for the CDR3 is TGTGCCAGCAGCTTAATTGGGACTAGCGGTGATTCCTCCTACAATGAGCAGTTCTTC. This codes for CASSLIGTSGDSSYNEQFF.

The chain's CDR3 is CASRQSPGGYSNQPQHF. The CDR3 region has the DNA TGTGCCAGTAGGCAGTCTCCTGGGGGCTATAGCAATCAGCCCCAGCATTTT. The V and J genes are TRBV19 and TRBJ1-5, with D maybe TRBD1 (6 bases). Deletions cut 6 bases from V and 0 bases from J, with 18 bases between. CDR1 is LNHDA, CDR2 SQIVND, per germline (reference sequence). The CDR3 length is 17 residues.

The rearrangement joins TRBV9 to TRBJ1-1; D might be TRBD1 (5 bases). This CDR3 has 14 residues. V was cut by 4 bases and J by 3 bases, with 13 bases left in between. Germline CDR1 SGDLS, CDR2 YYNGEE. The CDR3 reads CASSYQGRDTEAFF. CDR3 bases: TGTGCCAGCAGCTATCAGGGTCGGGACACTGAAGCTTTCTTT.

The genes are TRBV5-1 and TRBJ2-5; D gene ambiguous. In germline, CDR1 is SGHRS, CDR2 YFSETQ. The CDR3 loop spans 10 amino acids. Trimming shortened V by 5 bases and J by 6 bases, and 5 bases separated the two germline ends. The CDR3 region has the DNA TGCGCCAGCAGTGGAAAGACCCAGTACTTC. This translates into CASSGKTQYF.

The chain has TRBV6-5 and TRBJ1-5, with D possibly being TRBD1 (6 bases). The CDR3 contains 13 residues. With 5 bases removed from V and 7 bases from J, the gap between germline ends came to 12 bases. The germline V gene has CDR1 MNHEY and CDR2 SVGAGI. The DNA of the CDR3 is TGTGCCAGCAGTAGGACAGTTTGGCAGCCCCAGCATTTT. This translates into CASSRTVWQPQHF.

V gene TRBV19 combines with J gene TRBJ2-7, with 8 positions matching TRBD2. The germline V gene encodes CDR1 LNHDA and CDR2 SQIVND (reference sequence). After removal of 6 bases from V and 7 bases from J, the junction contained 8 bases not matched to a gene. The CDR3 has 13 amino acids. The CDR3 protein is CASRRRGGGEQYF. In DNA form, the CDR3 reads TGTGCCAGTAGGCGCCGGGGGGGAGGAGAGCAGTACTTC.

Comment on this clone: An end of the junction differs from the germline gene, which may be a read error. The CDR3 loop reads CASSLDGGNEQFF. The CDR3 DNA reads TGTGCTAGCAGCTTAGACGGTGGAAATGAGCAGTTCTTC. V gene TRBV7-7 combines with J gene TRBJ2-1, with unresolved D. The CDR3 totals 13 residues. CDR1 and CDR2 from the germline V gene are SSHAT and FNYEAQ (reference sequence). The full variable domain, its missing parts supplied by reference TRBV7-7 and TRBJ2-1, is GAGVSQSPRYKVTKRGQDVTLRCDPISSHATLYWYQQALGQGPEFLTYFNYEAQPDKSGLPSDRFSAERPEGSISTLTIQRTEQRDSAMYRCASSLDGGNEQFFGPGTRLTVL.

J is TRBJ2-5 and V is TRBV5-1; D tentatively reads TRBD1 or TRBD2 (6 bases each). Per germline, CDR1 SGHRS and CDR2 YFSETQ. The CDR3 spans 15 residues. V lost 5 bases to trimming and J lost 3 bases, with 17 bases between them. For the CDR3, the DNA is TGCGCCAGCAGTCCCGGGGGCTCTACTAAAGAGACCCAGTACTTC. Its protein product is CASSPGGSTKETQYF. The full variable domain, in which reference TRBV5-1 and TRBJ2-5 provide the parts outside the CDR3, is KAGVTQTPRYLIKTRGQQVTLSCSPISGHRSVSWYQQTPGQGLQFLFEYFSETQRNKGNFPGRFSGRQFSNSRSEMNVSTLELGDSALYLCASSPGGSTKETQYFGPGTRLLVL.